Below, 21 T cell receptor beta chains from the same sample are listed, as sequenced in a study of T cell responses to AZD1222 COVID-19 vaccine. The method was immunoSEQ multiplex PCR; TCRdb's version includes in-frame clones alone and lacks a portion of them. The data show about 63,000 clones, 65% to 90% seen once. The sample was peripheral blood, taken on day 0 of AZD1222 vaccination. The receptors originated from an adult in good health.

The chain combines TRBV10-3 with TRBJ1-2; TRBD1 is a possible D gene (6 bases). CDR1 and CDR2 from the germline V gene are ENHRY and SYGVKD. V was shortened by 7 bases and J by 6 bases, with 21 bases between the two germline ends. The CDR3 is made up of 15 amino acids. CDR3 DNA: TGTGCCATCACTCCCGGTCGGGGGGGCGCACATGGCTACACCTTC. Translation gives CAITPGRGGAHGYTF.

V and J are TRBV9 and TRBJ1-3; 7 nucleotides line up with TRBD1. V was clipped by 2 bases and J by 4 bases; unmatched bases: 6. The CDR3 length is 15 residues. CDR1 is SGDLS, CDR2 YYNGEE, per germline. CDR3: CASSVRGGVGNTIYF. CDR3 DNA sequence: TGTGCCAGCAGCGTCAGGGGGGGAGTAGGAAACACCATATATTTT.

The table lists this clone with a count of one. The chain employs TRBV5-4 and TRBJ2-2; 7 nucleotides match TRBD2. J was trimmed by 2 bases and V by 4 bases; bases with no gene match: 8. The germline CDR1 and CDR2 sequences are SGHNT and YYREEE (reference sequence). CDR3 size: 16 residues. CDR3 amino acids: CASSPAGRVNTGELFF. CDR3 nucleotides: TGTGCCAGCAGCCCAGCGGGGCGGGTAAACACCGGGGAGCTGTTTTTT.

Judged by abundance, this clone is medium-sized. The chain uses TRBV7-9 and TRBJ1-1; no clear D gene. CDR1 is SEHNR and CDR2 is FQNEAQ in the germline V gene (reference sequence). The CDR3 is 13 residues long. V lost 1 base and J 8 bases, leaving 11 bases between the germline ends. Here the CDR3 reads CASSLEAGYEAFF. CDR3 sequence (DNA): TGTGCCAGCAGCTTAGAAGCAGGATACGAAGCTTTCTTT. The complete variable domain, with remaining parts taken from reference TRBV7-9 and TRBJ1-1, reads DTGVSQNPRHKITKRGQNVTFRCDPISEHNRLYWYRQTLGQGPEFLTYFQNEAQLEKSRLLSDRFSAERPKGSFSTLEIQRTEQGDSAMYLCASSLEAGYEAFFGQGTRLTVV.

The CDR3 protein is CASSYPTSGGPYEQYF. CDR3 sequence (DNA): TGTGCCAGCAGTTACCCGACTAGCGGGGGCCCCTACGAGCAGTACTTC. This chain uses TRBV6-5 with TRBJ2-7, with 12 bases lining up with TRBD2. The trim removed 2 bases at V and 2 bases at J, leaving 4 bases unmatched. CDR1 and CDR2 (germline): MNHEY, SVGAGI. The CDR3 is made up of 16 amino acids.

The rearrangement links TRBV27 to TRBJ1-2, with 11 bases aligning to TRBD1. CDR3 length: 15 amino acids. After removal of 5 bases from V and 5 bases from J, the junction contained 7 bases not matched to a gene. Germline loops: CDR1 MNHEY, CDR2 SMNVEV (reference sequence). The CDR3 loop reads CASSPGQGAWYGYTF. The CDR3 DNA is TGTGCCAGCAGTCCCGGACAGGGGGCATGGTATGGCTACACCTTC.

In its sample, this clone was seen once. CDR3 residues: CASSYPGTHIQYF. The CDR3 DNA sequence: TGTGCCAGCAGTTACCCAGGGACTCACATTCAGTACTTC. This rearrangement joins TRBV6-5 to TRBJ2-4; TRBD2 might be the D (6 bases). The V and J ends lost 2 bases and 8 bases respectively, with 10 bases between them. Germline V lookup: CDR1 MNHEY, CDR2 SVGAGI. The CDR3 is 13 amino acids.

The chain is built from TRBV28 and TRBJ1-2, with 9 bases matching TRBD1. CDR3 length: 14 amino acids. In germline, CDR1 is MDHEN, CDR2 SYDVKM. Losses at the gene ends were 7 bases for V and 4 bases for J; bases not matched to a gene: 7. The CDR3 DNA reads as TGTGCCAGCACCGAGACAGGGGGAACCTATGGCTACACCTTC. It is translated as CASTETGGTYGYTF.

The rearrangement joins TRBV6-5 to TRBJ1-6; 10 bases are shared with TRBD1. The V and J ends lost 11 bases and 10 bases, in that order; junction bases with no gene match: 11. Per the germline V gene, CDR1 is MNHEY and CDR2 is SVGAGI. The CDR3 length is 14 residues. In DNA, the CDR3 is TGTGCCGTGCACAGGGGACAGGGGAACTCACCCCTCCACTTT. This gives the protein CAVHRGQGNSPLHF.

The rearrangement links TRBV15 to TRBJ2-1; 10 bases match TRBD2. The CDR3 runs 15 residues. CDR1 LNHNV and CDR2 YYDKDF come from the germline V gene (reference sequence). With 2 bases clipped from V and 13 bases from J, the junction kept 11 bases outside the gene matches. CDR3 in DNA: TGTGCCACCAGCAGAACAATAGCGGGGGGCAGCTCCCAGTTCTTC. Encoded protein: CATSRTIAGGSSQFF.

DNA for the CDR3: TGTGCCAGCAGCCAAGGCGCAGGCGGGAATTCCTACAATGAGCAGTTCTTC. This encodes CASSQGAGGNSYNEQFF. The rearrangement joins TRBV3-1 (or the pseudogene TRBV3-2) to TRBJ2-1, with D possibly being TRBD2 (6 bases). The CDR3 consists of 17 residues. The germline V gene encodes CDR1 LGHDT and CDR2 YNNKEL (reference sequence). V was trimmed by 1 base and J by 1 base, leaving 14 bases between them.

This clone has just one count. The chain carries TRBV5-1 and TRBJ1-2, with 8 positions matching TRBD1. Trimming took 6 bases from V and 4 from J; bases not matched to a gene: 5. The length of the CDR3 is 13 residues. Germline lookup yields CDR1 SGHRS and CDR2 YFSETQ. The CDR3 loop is CASNPGQGYGYTF. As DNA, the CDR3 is TGCGCCAGCAACCCTGGACAGGGCTATGGCTACACCTTC.

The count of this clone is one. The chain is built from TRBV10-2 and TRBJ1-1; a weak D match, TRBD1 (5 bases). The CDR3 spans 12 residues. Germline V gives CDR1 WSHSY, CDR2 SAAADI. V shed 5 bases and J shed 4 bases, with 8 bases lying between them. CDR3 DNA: TGCGCCAGCAGTAGACAGTTCACTGAAGCTTTCTTT. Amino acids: CASSRQFTEAFF.

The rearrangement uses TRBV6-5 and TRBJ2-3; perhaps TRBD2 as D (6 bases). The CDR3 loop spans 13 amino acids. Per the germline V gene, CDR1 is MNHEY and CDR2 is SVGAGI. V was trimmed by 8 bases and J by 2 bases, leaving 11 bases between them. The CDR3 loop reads CASVRGTTDTQYF. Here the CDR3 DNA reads TGTGCCAGCGTGCGGGGAACCACAGATACGCAGTATTTT.

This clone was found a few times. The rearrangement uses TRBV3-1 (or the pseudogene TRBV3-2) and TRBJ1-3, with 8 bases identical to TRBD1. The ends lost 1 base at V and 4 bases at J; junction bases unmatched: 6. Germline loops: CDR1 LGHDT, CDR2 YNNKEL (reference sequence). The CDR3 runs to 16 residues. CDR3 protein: CASSQVATGAGNTIYF. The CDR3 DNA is TGTGCCAGCAGCCAAGTCGCGACAGGGGCAGGAAACACCATATATTTT.

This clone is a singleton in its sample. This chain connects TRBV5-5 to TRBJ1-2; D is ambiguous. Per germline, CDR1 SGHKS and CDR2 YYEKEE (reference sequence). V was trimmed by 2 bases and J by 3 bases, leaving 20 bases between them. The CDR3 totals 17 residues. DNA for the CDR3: TGTGCCAGCAGCTTCCATCCTAGGCTAGCCAAAGACTATGGCTACACCTTC. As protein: CASSFHPRLAKDYGYTF.

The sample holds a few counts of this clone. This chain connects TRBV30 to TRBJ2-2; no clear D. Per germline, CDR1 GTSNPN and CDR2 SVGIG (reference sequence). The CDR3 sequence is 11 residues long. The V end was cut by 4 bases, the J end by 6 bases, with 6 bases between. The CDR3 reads CAWTVAGELFF. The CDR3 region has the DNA TGTGCCTGGACGGTCGCCGGGGAGCTGTTTTTT.

The CDR3 spells CASTYRENEQFF. The DNA for the CDR3 is TGTGCCAGTACCTACAGGGAGAATGAGCAGTTCTTC. The J gene is TRBJ2-1, the V gene TRBV19; tentatively, D is TRBD1 (6 bases). CDR3 size: 12 residues. With 7 bases removed from V and 7 bases from J, the gap between germline ends came to 11 bases. The germline V gene encodes CDR1 LNHDA and CDR2 SQIVND (reference sequence).

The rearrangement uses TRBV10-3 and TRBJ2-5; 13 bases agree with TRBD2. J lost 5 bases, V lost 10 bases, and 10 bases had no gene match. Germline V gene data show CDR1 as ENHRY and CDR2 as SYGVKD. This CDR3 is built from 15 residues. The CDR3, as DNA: TGTGCCAGTCAACTAGCGGGGGGGCCCGGGGAGACCCAGTACTTC. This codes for CASQLAGGPGETQYF.

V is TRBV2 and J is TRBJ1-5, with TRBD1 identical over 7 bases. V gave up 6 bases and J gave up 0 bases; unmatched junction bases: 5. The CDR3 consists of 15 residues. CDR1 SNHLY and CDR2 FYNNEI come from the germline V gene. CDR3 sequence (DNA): TGTGCCAGCAGGACCGGGACAGATAGCAATCAGCCCCAGCATTTT. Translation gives CASRTGTDSNQPQHF.

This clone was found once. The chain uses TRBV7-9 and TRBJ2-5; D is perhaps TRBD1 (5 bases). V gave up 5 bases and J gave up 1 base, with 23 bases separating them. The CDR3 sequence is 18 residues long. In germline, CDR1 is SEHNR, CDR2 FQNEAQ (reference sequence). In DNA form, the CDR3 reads TGTGCCAGCAGCCCCCCTAGACTCTCCAGGGATCTCCAAGAGACCCAGTACTTC. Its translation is CASSPPRLSRDLQETQYF.